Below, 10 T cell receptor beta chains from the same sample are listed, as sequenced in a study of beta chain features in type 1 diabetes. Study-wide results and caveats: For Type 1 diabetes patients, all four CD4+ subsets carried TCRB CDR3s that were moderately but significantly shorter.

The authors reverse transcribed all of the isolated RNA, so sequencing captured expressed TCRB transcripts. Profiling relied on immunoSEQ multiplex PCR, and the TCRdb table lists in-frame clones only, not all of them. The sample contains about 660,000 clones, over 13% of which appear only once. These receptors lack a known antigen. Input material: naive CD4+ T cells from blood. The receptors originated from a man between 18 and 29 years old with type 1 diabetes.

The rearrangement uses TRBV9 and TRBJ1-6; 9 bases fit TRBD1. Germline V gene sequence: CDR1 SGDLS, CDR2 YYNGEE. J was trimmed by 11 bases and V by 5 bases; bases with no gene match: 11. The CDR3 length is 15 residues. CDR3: CASRPSGQGNAPLHF. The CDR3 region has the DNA TGTGCCAGCAGGCCTTCAGGACAGGGGAATGCACCCCTCCACTTT.

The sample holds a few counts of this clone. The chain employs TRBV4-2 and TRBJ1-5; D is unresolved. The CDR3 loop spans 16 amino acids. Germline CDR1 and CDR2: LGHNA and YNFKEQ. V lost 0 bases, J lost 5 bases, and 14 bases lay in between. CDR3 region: CASSQDTDPQYQPQHF. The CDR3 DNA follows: TGTGCCAGCAGCCAAGATACGGACCCGCAATATCAGCCCCAGCATTTT.

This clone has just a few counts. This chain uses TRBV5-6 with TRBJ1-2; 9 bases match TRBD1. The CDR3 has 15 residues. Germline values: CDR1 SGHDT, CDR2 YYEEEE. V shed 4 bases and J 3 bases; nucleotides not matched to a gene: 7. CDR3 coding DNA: TGTGCCAGCAGCCCTACAGGGGGCGTTTACTATGGCTACACCTTC. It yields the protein CASSPTGGVYYGYTF.

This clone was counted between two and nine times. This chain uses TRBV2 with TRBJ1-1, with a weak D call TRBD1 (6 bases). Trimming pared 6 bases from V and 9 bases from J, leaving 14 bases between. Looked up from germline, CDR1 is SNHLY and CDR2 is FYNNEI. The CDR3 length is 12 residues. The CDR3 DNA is TGTGCCAGCAGCGCTGAAGGGGGTAAAGCTTTCTTT. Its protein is CASSAEGGKAFF. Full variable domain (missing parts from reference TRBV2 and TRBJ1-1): EPEVTQTPSHQVTQMGQEVILRCVPISNHLYFYWYRQILGQKVEFLVSFYNNEISEKSEIFDDQFSVERPDGSNFTLKIRSTKLEDSAMYFCASSAEGGKAFFGQGTRLTVV.

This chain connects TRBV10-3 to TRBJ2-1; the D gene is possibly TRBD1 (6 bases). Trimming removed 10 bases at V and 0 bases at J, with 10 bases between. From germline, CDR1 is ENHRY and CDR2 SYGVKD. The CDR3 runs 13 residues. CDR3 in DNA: TGTGCCACCGTGGACAGCTCCTACAATGAGCAGTTCTTC. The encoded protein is CATVDSSYNEQFF.

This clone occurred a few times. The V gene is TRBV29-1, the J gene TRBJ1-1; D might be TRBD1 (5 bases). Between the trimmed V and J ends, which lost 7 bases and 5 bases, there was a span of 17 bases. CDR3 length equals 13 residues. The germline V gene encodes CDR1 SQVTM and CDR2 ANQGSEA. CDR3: CSALRQGGTEAFF. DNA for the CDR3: TGCAGCGCCTTACGGCAGGGTGGAACTGAAGCTTTCTTT.

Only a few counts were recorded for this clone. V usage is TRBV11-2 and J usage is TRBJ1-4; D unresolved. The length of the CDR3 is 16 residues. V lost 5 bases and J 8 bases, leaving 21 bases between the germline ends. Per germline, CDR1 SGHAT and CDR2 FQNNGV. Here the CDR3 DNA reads TGTGCCAGCAGCCCGGACGGCGGCAGTCTCCAAGAAAAACTGTTTTTT. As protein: CASSPDGGSLQEKLFF.

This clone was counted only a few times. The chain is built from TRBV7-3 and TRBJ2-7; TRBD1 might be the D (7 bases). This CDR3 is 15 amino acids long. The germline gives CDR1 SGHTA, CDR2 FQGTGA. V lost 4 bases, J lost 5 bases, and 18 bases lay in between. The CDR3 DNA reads TGTGCCAGCAGCTCGGGCGGGACAGTTTCTAACGAGCAGTACTTC. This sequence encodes CASSSGGTVSNEQYF.

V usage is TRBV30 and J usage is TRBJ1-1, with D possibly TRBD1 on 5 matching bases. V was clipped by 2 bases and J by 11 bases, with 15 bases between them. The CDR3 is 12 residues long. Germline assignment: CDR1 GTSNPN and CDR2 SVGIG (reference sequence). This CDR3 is CAWSQGAGVAFF. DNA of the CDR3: TGTGCCTGGAGTCAAGGGGCTGGGGTGGCTTTCTTT.

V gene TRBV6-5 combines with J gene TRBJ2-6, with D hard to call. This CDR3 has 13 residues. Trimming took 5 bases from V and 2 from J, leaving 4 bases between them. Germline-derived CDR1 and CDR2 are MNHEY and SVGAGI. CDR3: CASSLPGANVLTF. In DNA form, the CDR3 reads TGTGCCAGCAGTCTGCCTGGGGCCAACGTCCTGACTTTC.